The source of this T cell receptor beta chain is a study of OX40 agonist ivuxolimab in advanced cancers. Sequencing was performed with immunoSEQ multiplex PCR; in TCRdb, only in-frame clones are kept and a portion is missing. This table has around 83,000 clones, about 89% appearing once. CDR1 and CDR2 from the germline V gene are KGHSH and LQKENI. V gave up 1 base and J gave up 3 bases, with 15 bases separating them. The CDR3 contains 16 residues. In regard to this clone: Its antigen remains unknown.

Overall study results and limits: CD8+ T cells averaged more expanded clones than CD4+. The work left the antigen specificity of expanded peripheral T cells undetermined.

This clonotype was sampled from an adult with an advanced solid tumor such as melanoma, head and neck, liver or kidney cancer. The input for sequencing was CD4+ or CD8+ T cells sorted from blood, taken in a trial of the OX40 agonist ivuxolimab. The rearrangement joins TRBV18 to TRBJ1-1; D gene ambiguous. In DNA, the CDR3 is TGTGCCAGCTCACCACGAAACACGGGTGGGGACACTGAAGCTTTCTTT. Its protein is CASSPRNTGGDTEAFF.